This T cell receptor beta chain was recovered during a study of shared clonotypes between healthy human individuals (dated by TCRdb to about 2020). Study-wide context: The cohort included a few men and a couple of women between 18 and 49 years of age. For each donor, CD4 naive and CD4 memory were each run on three plates, CD8 naive on two plates, and CD8 memory on one plate. The study deeply sequenced blood TCR repertoires of about 5 healthy adults to estimate repertoire size and the extent of clonotype sharing between individuals. To increase sequencing depth and limit assay-specific biases, TCR repertoire library preparation and sequencing were carried out by different laboratories using diverse techniques. Leukapheresis yielded between about 0.9 and 9.5 billion PBMCs per donor. Study-wide findings and limitations: Larger estimated clonotype richness was generally found for naive subsets than for memory subsets. Only blood was sampled, and tissue TCR repertoires likely differ from those in blood. Clonotypes shared by all four sorted-subset donors showed higher generation probabilities than non-shared clonotypes. Pairwise subsampling indicated that sequencing depth was expected to affect the degree of clonotype sharing among donors. Because the study included a small number of donors, the genetic and exposure-history diversity represented was limited. Approximately 4.8% of naive CD4, around 3.6% of naive CD8, 2.3% of memory CD4, and less than 0.45% of memory CD8 clonotypes were shared across several donors. Even with the large sequencing depth, rarefaction of the sorted-subset datasets indicated that sequencing was incomplete.

The CDR1 and CDR2 encoded by the germline V gene are MNHNS and SASEGT. The CDR3 goes from the cysteine to the phenylalanine over 13 residues. Only CDR3 DNA is held: 39 bases, read in frame from base 1. The germline ends are 13 bases apart after V is trimmed by 6 bases and J by 5 bases. Using the deep immunoSEQ assay, multiplex PCR amplified TCR CDR3 regions from genomic DNA. Extracted genomic DNA from each cell subset was distributed evenly across all wells of several immunoSEQ 96-well plates, and each plate was treated as a replicate. For sorted subsets, approximately 210 ng of genomic DNA, equivalent to some 33,000 T cell genomes, went into each replicate PCR. Purified libraries were quantified with a Qubit 3.0 fluorometer, sized on a Bioanalyzer 2100, and re-quantified with the KAPA Library Quantification kit. Each immunoSEQ 96-well plate was sequenced on its own single-read 150-cycle Illumina NextSeq 550 flow cell. Per the authors' processing: Because only junctional sequences without quality scores were contained in the immunoSEQ output, filtering matching that applied to full-length reads could not be performed. To assign V/J genes and CDR3, sequences were annotated using PyIR, a Python wrapper for IgBLAST v1.9, with IMGT germline references. Reads with weak V/J assignments (E-value above 1e-6), missing CDR3, stop codons, out-of-frame junctions, or ambiguous translated residues were removed. V3J clonotypes were defined by identical inferred V gene, J gene, and CDR3 amino acid sequence. To compute the percentage overlap between repertoires, the number of shared unique clonotypes was divided by the size of the smaller repertoire. Richness of each repertoire was evaluated using RTK rarefaction, the Chao1 estimator, and Recon v2.1 estimates of unobserved clonotypes. OLGA was used to compute generation probabilities for all TCRbeta clonotypes that the gDNA method yielded from a handful of donors. This is the immuneACCESS table as TCRdb keeps it, with only in-frame sequences that have V and J called. A part of the clones is gone; compared with another copy, unresolved V genes explain less than half, and the rest is unexplained. V and J calls and clone size come straight from that table; D and trimming were deduced from the DNA. This sample lists 2.3 million or so clones; over 85% were detected once. Clones ranked in the top ten supply around 0.4% of the sample.

Points on this clone: The specificity of this receptor is unknown. Base qualities are not at hand, and no much larger clone is one base apart.

The donors were healthy, HIV-negative adults with no recently reported acute infections or vaccinations. All donors were Caucasian adults living in Nashville, Tennessee, USA. CD4+ T cells were enriched by magnetic negative selection; naive cells were then positively selected on CD45RA, and the negative fraction formed the memory subset. Blood was obtained by leukapheresis, after which PBMCs were separated by Ficoll-Histopaque density gradient centrifugation and cryopreserved in liquid nitrogen vapor phase. Analytical flow cytometry was used to check the purity and quantity of every magnetically sorted T cell population. Each sorted fraction had its genomic DNA isolated and then quantified by UV absorbance on a Nanodrop 2000c.

The chain was built from TRBV6-1 and TRBJ1-2; the D gene is unclear. The clonotype comes from a young man in good health. Some clones in this sample may be carry-over from other donors' samples. The sequenced sample was naive CD4+ T cells from PBMCs. The sample's cell subset or site label, decoded: CD45RA+ positively selected. The CDR3 protein: CASRIRTGYGYTF. In nucleotides, the sequence is TGTGCCAGCAGGATCCGGACTGGGTATGGCTACACCTTC.